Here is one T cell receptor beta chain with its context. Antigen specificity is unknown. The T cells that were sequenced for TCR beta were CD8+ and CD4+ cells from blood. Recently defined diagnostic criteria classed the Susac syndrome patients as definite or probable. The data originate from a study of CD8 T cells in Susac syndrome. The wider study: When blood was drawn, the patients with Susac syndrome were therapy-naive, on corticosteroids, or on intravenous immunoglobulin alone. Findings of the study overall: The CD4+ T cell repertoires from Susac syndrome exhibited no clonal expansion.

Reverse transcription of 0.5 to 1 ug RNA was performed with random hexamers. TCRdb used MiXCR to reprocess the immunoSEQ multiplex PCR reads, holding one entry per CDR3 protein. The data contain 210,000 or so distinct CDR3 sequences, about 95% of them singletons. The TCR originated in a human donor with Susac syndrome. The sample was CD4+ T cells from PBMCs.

CDR3 residues: CASSIGSHNEQFF. In nucleotides, the CDR3 is TGTGCCAGTAGTATAGGCAGCCACAATGAGCAGTTCTTC. The rearrangement links TRBV19 to TRBJ2-1; D not certain. Germline CDR1 is LNHDA and CDR2 is SQIVND (reference sequence). Trimming left V 1 base short and J 5 bases short, with 6 bases between. CDR3 length: 13 amino acids. The entire variable domain, with the rest obtained from reference TRBV19 and TRBJ2-1, is as follows: DGGITQSPKYLFRKEGQNVTLSCEQNLNHDAMYWYRQDPGQGLRLIYYSQIVNDFQKGDIAEGYSVSREKKESFPLTVTSAQKNPTAFYLCASSIGSHNEQFFGPGTRLTVL.